These 30 T cell receptor beta chains share one sample of origin, sequenced in a study of T-cell reconstitution after alpha-beta-depleted transplantation in children. TCRbeta library construction was performed incorporating unique molecular identifiers. TCRdb reprocessed the PCR reads with MiXCR, giving one entry per CDR3 protein. The data show 85,000 to 120,000 distinct CDR3 sequences, under 9% seen once. The material was PBMCs, obtained before TCRalphabeta/CD19-depleted stem cell transplant. All receptors derive from a boy younger than 10 with acute lymphoblastic leukemia, due to receive a stem cell transplant.

There are a few counts of this clonotype. This chain uses TRBV20-1 with TRBJ2-2; 9 positions agree with TRBD2. The CDR3 loop spans 14 amino acids. Unmatched junction bases numbered 5, after V lost 5 bases and J lost 4 bases. Germline V lookup: CDR1 DFQATT, CDR2 SNEGSKA (reference sequence). Written as DNA, the CDR3 is TGCAGTGCTTTTAGCGGGGGATCCACCGGGGAGCTGTTTTTT. The encoded protein is CSAFSGGSTGELFF.

The CDR3 DNA reads TGTGCCAGCAGCTTGGGACAGGGGGTTGCAGATACGCAGTATTTT. The encoded protein is CASSLGQGVADTQYF. The V and J genes are TRBV3-1 and TRBJ2-3, with 11 bases aligning to TRBD1. Germline V gives CDR1 LGHDT, CDR2 YNNKEL (reference sequence). V lost 5 bases, J lost 4 bases, and 5 bases stayed unmatched. This CDR3 spans 15 amino acids.

This clonotype was found many times. The chain is built from TRBV5-1 and TRBJ2-1; 8 positions agree with TRBD1. The V gene end was trimmed by 4 bases and the J gene end by 8 bases; junction bases not matched to a gene: 20. Looked up from germline, CDR1 is SGHRS and CDR2 is YFSETQ. The CDR3 has 18 amino acids. The CDR3 sequence is CASSIQPGTGGLAYEQFF. CDR3 coding DNA: TGCGCCAGCAGCATCCAACCCGGGACAGGTGGACTGGCGTATGAGCAGTTCTTC.

This clonotype occurred a few times. This CDR3 reads CASSSLAGTGTYEQYF. The DNA for the CDR3 is TGTGCCAGCAGCTCATTAGCCGGGACAGGGACCTACGAGCAGTACTTC. V gene TRBV11-2 combines with J gene TRBJ2-7; 9 nucleotides line up with TRBD1. Unmatched junction bases numbered 9, after V lost 4 bases and J lost 2 bases. Germline V lookup: CDR1 SGHAT, CDR2 FQNNGV. The length of the CDR3 is 16 residues.

This clonotype occurred many times. The chain couples TRBV12-3 or TRBV12-4 to TRBJ2-7; D uncertain. This CDR3 region has 14 residues. Trimming left V 3 bases short and J 7 bases short, with 16 bases between. CDR3 sequence (DNA): TGTGCCAGCAGTTTCTTCAGCGAGGTACCAGAGCAGTACTTC. It specifies CASSFFSEVPEQYF.

This clonotype has a handful of counts. The genes are TRBV7-9 and TRBJ1-2, with D perhaps TRBD1 (6 bases). Germline-derived CDR1 and CDR2 are SEHNR and FQNEAQ (reference sequence). This CDR3 comprises 16 residues. V lost 5 bases and J 5 bases, leaving 21 bases between the germline ends. The CDR3 DNA sequence: TGTGCCAGCAGCGTAGGAGTCACACAGGGCGGGTATGGCTACACCTTC. This translates into CASSVGVTQGGYGYTF. Drawing the rest from reference TRBV7-9 and TRBJ1-2, the complete variable domain is DTGVSQNPRHKITKRGQNVTFRCDPISEHNRLYWYRQTLGQGPEFLTYFQNEAQLEKSRLLSDRFSAERPKGSFSTLEIQRTEQGDSAMYLCASSVGVTQGGYGYTFGSGTRLTVV.

This clonotype was counted a few times. The chain joins TRBV9 to TRBJ2-3, with D maybe TRBD2 (7 bases). The germline V gene encodes CDR1 SGDLS and CDR2 YYNGEE. The CDR3 is 14 amino acids. Between the trimmed V and J ends, which lost 4 bases and 1 base, there was a span of 10 bases. CDR3 coding DNA: TGTGCCAGCAGCCCGCGGGGGCGCACAGATACGCAGTATTTT. Translation gives CASSPRGRTDTQYF. Supplemented by reference TRBV9 and TRBJ2-3, the full variable domain reads DSGVTQTPKHLITATGQRVTLRCSPRSGDLSVYWYQQSLDQGLQFLIQYYNGEERAKGNILERFSAQQFPDLHSELNLSSLELGDSALYFCASSPRGRTDTQYFGPGTRLTVL.

This clonotype was counted many times. The chain joins TRBV7-9 to TRBJ1-6, with D possibly matching TRBD1 (6 bases). In germline, CDR1 is SEHNR, CDR2 FQNEAQ (reference sequence). The length of the CDR3 is 14 residues. Trimming stripped 5 bases from V and 10 bases from J, with 15 bases between. The CDR3 loop reads CASSNPQGGSPLHF. The CDR3 DNA is TGTGCCAGCAGCAACCCACAGGGCGGCTCACCCCTCCACTTT. The full variable domain, its missing parts supplied by reference TRBV7-9 and TRBJ1-6, is DTGVSQNPRHKITKRGQNVTFRCDPISEHNRLYWYRQTLGQGPEFLTYFQNEAQLEKSRLLSDRFSAERPKGSFSTLEIQRTEQGDSAMYLCASSNPQGGSPLHFGNGTRLTVT.

This clonotype has more than one count but fewer than ten. The CDR3 is CASSASGGAHEQFF. The CDR3 DNA sequence: TGTGCCAGCAGTGCTAGCGGGGGGGCCCATGAGCAGTTCTTC. The genes are TRBV6-4 and TRBJ2-1, with 12 bases aligning to TRBD2. The germline V gene encodes CDR1 MRHNA and CDR2 SNTAGT. The CDR3 extends over 14 amino acids. V trimming: 4 bases; J trimming: 8 bases; junction bases outside the gene matches: 3.

There are many counts of this clonotype. The rearrangement joins TRBV7-2 to TRBJ2-5; 8 positions match TRBD1. The CDR3 length is 14 residues. The J segment lost 5 bases and the V segment lost 4 bases, leaving 6 bases of the junction unmatched. Germline loops: CDR1 SGHTA, CDR2 FQGNSA. CDR3 in DNA: TGTGCCAGCAGCTCCGGGTGGACAGGGGAGACCCAGTACTTC. Amino acid sequence: CASSSGWTGETQYF.

This clonotype was detected ten times or more. In DNA form, the CDR3 reads TGTGCCAGCAGTTCCCACCAGACAGGGTACTATGGCTACACCTTC. Protein sequence: CASSSHQTGYYGYTF. The chain links TRBV27 to TRBJ1-2, with 7 positions matching TRBD1. V was clipped by 4 bases and J by 3 bases; unmatched bases: 8. The CDR3 loop spans 15 amino acids. Germline V gives CDR1 MNHEY, CDR2 SMNVEV (reference sequence).

This clonotype was observed a few times. The chain is built from TRBV29-1 and TRBJ2-3; D gene ambiguous. Germline assignment: CDR1 SQVTM and CDR2 ANQGSEA. This CDR3 is built from 15 residues. The V and J ends lost 2 bases and 7 bases respectively, with 19 bases between them. CDR3 sequence reads: CSVERSAPTVNTQYF. The CDR3 DNA reads TGCAGCGTTGAAAGAAGTGCACCAACGGTAAATACGCAGTATTTT.

The gene calls are TRBV7-2 and TRBJ2-7; the match to TRBD2 covers 9 bases. The junction had 9 bases not matched to a gene; V was cut back by 1 base and J by 5 bases. Germline V gene sequence: CDR1 SGHTA, CDR2 FQGNSA. CDR3 length equals 16 residues. CDR3 protein: CASSLEGLAGPHEQYF. The CDR3 region has the DNA TGTGCCAGCAGCTTAGAAGGGCTAGCGGGGCCCCACGAGCAGTACTTC.

A remark on this clonotype: A clone one base away is much larger, so this may be a read error. V and J are TRBV11-2 and TRBJ1-2, with D hard to call. This CDR3 contains 12 residues. V dropped 0 bases and J dropped 4 bases, with 3 bases sitting between them. From germline, CDR1 is SGHAT and CDR2 FQNNGV. CDR3 sequence reads: CASSLDLYGYTF. CDR3 nucleotides: TGTGCCAGCAGCTTAGATCTCTATGGCTACACCTTC.

The sample holds many counts of this clonotype. The V and J genes are TRBV29-1 and TRBJ2-7; D gene unclear. Germline V CDR1 and CDR2: SQVTM, ANQGSEA. This CDR3 is 15 amino acids long. Trimming left V 4 bases short and J 0 bases short, with 16 bases between. The CDR3 is CSVARLDASSYEQYF. CDR3 sequence (DNA): TGCAGCGTTGCGAGGCTAGACGCGAGCTCCTACGAGCAGTACTTC.

This clonotype appeared many times. V gene TRBV7-9 combines with J gene TRBJ2-5, with a possible D match to TRBD2 (5 bases). The germline gives CDR1 SEHNR, CDR2 FQNEAQ (reference sequence). Trimming removed 9 bases at V and 7 bases at J, with 18 bases between. The CDR3 runs to 13 residues. The CDR3 spells CASSGRSAGTQYF. The CDR3 DNA reads as TGTGCCAGTTCGGGAAGGAGCGCGGGGACCCAGTACTTC. The entire variable domain, with the rest obtained from reference TRBV7-9 and TRBJ2-5, is as follows: DTGVSQNPRHKITKRGQNVTFRCDPISEHNRLYWYRQTLGQGPEFLTYFQNEAQLEKSRLLSDRFSAERPKGSFSTLEIQRTEQGDSAMYLCASSGRSAGTQYFGPGTRLLVL.

The chain is built from TRBV24-1 and TRBJ2-7; 9 positions match TRBD2. Looked up from germline, CDR1 is KGHDR and CDR2 is SFDVKD. The V gene end was trimmed by 5 bases and the J gene end by 2 bases; junction bases not matched to a gene: 6. The CDR3 extends over 15 amino acids. This chain's CDR3 is CATSGPSGATYEQYF. The CDR3 DNA sequence: TGTGCCACCAGTGGCCCTAGCGGGGCCACCTACGAGCAGTACTTC.

V gene TRBV20-1 combines with J gene TRBJ2-7; D not resolved. The V and J ends lost 0 bases and 2 bases respectively, with 8 bases between them. The germline V gene encodes CDR1 DFQATT and CDR2 SNEGSKA (reference sequence). This CDR3 contains 13 residues. In DNA, the CDR3 is TGCAGTGCTAGAGATCACTCCCCCTACGAGCAGTACTTC. Its protein is CSARDHSPYEQYF.

This clonotype was detected ten times or more. The V and J genes are TRBV5-5 and TRBJ1-2; 9 nucleotides agree with TRBD1. This CDR3 comprises 16 residues. Germline CDR1 reads SGHKS; CDR2 reads YYEKEE (reference sequence). V was pared by 4 bases and J by 8 bases, with 15 bases of the junction left unmatched. The CDR3 is CASSPGTGHLWEGYTF. CDR3 in DNA: TGTGCCAGCAGCCCCGGGACAGGGCACCTATGGGAAGGCTACACCTTC. The entire variable domain, with the rest obtained from reference TRBV5-5 and TRBJ1-2, is as follows: DAGVTQSPTHLIKTRGQQVTLRCSPISGHKSVSWYQQVLGQGPQFIFQYYEKEERGRGNFPDRFSARQFPNYSSELNVNALLLGDSALYLCASSPGTGHLWEGYTFGSGTRLTVV.

This clonotype was seen a handful of times. V gene TRBV20-1 combines with J gene TRBJ1-2; 7 bases line up with TRBD1. CDR1 and CDR2 (germline): DFQATT, SNEGSKA (reference sequence). The CDR3 extends over 15 amino acids. The V and J ends lost 6 bases and 8 bases, in that order; junction bases with no gene match: 18. CDR3: CSATSVQGVSGGYTF. The CDR3 DNA sequence: TGCAGTGCGACTTCAGTCCAGGGGGTGTCGGGAGGCTACACCTTC.

The V and J genes are TRBV15 and TRBJ1-6; possible D gene TRBD1, 6 bases. The CDR3 has 16 amino acids. The V gene's germline CDR1 is LNHNV and CDR2 YYDKDF (reference sequence). V gave up 0 bases and J gave up 0 bases, with 6 bases separating them. Written as DNA, the CDR3 is TGTGCCACCAGCAGAGAGGACAGCTCCTATAATTCACCCCTCCACTTT. Amino acids: CATSREDSSYNSPLHF.

The sample holds many counts of this clonotype. The chain links TRBV4-1 to TRBJ2-3; no firm D call. CDR1 MGHRA and CDR2 YSYEKL come from the germline V gene. The V end was cut by 2 bases, the J end by 0 bases, with 9 bases between. The CDR3 consists of 15 residues. CDR3 coding DNA: TGCGCCAGCAGCCAAACCGGTTCAAGCACAGATACGCAGTATTTT. This sequence encodes CASSQTGSSTDTQYF.

In this sample, this clonotype turned up many times. J is TRBJ2-7 and V is TRBV5-1, with 12 positions matching TRBD1. The CDR3 is 15 residues long. Germline V gene lookup returns CDR1 SGHRS and CDR2 YFSETQ. V dropped 4 bases and J dropped 2; count of bases not matched to a gene: 4. The CDR3 spells CASSGRDRGPYEQYF. CDR3 DNA sequence: TGCGCCAGCAGCGGACGGGACAGGGGGCCCTACGAGCAGTACTTC.

This clonotype was seen ten or more times. V gene TRBV20-1 combines with J gene TRBJ1-2; D remains unclear. From germline, CDR1 is DFQATT and CDR2 SNEGSKA (reference sequence). The V and J ends lost 1 base and 6 bases respectively, with 9 bases between them. This CDR3 contains 12 residues. CDR3 in amino acids: CSARVGDNGYTF. The CDR3 coding sequence is TGCAGTGCTAGAGTAGGCGACAATGGCTACACCTTC.

This clonotype was seen repeatedly, ten times or more. The V call is TRBV7-8, the J call TRBJ2-7; D is possibly TRBD2 (6 bases). Germline V lookup: CDR1 SGHVS, CDR2 FQNEAQ. This CDR3 has 15 residues. The germline V and J ends were trimmed by 1 base and 3 bases, with 13 bases remaining between them. The CDR3 sequence: CASSLEPGTRYEQYF. CDR3 DNA sequence: TGTGCCAGCAGCTTAGAGCCTGGGACTCGCTACGAGCAGTACTTC. Supplemented by reference TRBV7-8 and TRBJ2-7, the full variable domain reads GAGVSQSPRYKVAKRGQDVALRCDPISGHVSLFWYQQALGQGPEFLTYFQNEAQLDKSGLPSDRFFAERPEGSVSTLKIQRTQQEDSAVYLCASSLEPGTRYEQYFGPGTRLTVT.

The gene calls are TRBV6-1 and TRBJ2-1, with 10 bases that match TRBD2. The CDR3 is made up of 15 amino acids. The J segment lost 0 bases and the V segment lost 4 bases, leaving 0 bases of the junction unmatched. Germline values: CDR1 MNHNS, CDR2 SASEGT. Written as DNA, the CDR3 is TGTGCCAGCAGTGGGACTAGCGGCTCCTACAATGAGCAGTTCTTC. This sequence encodes CASSGTSGSYNEQFF.

This clonotype was seen at least ten times. V is TRBV5-1 and J is TRBJ2-1, with TRBD2 matching 9 bases. Germline V gives CDR1 SGHRS, CDR2 YFSETQ. CDR3 length: 16 residues. The V gene end was trimmed by 4 bases and the J gene end by 7 bases; junction bases not matched to a gene: 12. The CDR3 protein is CASSPGSRGGWNEQFF. Here the CDR3 DNA reads TGCGCCAGCAGCCCCGGTTCGCGGGGGGGCTGGAATGAGCAGTTCTTC.

This chain links TRBV7-2 with TRBJ2-3; 8 nucleotides match TRBD2. CDR1 SGHTA and CDR2 FQGNSA come from the germline V gene. The CDR3 runs 20 residues. V gave up 3 bases and J gave up 4 bases; unmatched junction bases: 21. CDR3 sequence: CASSFRGYGGENKGPDTQYF. The CDR3 region has the DNA TGTGCCAGCAGCTTTCGGGGGTACGGGGGGGAAAACAAGGGGCCAGATACGCAGTATTTT.

This clonotype has at least ten counts. The genes are TRBV2 and TRBJ2-3, with D possibly being TRBD2 (6 bases). The CDR3 runs to 11 residues. The germline V gene encodes CDR1 SNHLY and CDR2 FYNNEI. The ends were cut back, 8 bases at V and 4 bases at J, with 7 bases in the middle. The CDR3 protein is CASGGADTQYF. CDR3 DNA: TGTGCCAGCGGAGGGGCAGATACGCAGTATTTT.

The genes are TRBV7-8 and TRBJ2-1; 9 bases align to TRBD2. Germline V gene lookup returns CDR1 SGHVS and CDR2 FQNEAQ. This CDR3 has 20 amino acids. V lost 5 bases, J lost 2 bases, and 19 bases stayed unmatched. The CDR3 loop is CASSPKRGGVSSPAYNEQFF. Here the CDR3 DNA reads TGTGCCAGCAGCCCCAAACGCGGGGGGGTCTCCTCTCCGGCCTACAATGAGCAGTTCTTC.